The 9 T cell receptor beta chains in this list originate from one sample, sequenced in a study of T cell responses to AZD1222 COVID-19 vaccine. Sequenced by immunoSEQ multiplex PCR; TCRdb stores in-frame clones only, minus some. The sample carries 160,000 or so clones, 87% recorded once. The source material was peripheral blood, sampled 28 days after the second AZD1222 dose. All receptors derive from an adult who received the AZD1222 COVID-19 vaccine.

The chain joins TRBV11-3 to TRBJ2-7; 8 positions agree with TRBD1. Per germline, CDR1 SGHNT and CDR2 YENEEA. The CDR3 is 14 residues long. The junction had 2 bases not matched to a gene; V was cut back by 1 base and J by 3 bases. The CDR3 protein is CASSLGDRGYEQYF. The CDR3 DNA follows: TGTGCCAGCAGCTTAGGAGACAGGGGCTACGAGCAGTACTTC.

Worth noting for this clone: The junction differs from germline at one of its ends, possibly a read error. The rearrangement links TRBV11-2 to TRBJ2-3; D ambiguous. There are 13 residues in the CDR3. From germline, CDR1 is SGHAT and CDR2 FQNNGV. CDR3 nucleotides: TGTGCCAGCAGCTTAGATCGTCTAGGGTTAGACCTTTTT. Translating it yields CASSLDRLGLDLF. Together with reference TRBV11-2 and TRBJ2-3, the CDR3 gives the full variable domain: EAGVAQSPRYKIIEKRQSVAFWCNPISGHATLYWYQQILGQGPKLLIQFQNNGVVDDSQLPKDRFSAERLKGVDSTLKIQPAKLEDSAVYLCASSLDRLGLDLFGPGTRLTVL.

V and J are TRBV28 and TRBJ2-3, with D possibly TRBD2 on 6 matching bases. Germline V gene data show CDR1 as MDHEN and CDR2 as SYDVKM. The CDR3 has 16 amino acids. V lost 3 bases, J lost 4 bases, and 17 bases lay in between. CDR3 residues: CASSFPGGEVPDTQYF. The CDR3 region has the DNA TGTGCCAGCAGTTTTCCCGGGGGAGAAGTGCCAGATACGCAGTATTTT.

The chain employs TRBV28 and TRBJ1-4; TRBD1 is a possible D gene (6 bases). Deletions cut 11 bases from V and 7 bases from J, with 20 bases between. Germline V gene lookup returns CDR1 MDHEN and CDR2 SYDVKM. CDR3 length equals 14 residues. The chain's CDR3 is CASRTGGPGEKLFF. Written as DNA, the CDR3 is TGTGCCTCTCGGACGGGGGGCCCGGGTGAAAAACTGTTTTTT.

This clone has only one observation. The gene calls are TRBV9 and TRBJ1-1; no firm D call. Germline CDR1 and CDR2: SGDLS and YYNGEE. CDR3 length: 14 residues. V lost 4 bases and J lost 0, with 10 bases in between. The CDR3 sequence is CASSPDTLNTEAFF. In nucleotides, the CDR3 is TGTGCCAGCAGCCCCGACACCTTGAACACTGAAGCTTTCTTT.

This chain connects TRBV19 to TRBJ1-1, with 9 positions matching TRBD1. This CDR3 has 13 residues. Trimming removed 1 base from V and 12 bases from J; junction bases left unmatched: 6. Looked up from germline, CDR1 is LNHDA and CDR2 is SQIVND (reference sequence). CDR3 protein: CASSIAGTGKPFF. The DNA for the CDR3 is TGTGCCAGTAGTATAGCCGGGACAGGGAAACCTTTCTTT.

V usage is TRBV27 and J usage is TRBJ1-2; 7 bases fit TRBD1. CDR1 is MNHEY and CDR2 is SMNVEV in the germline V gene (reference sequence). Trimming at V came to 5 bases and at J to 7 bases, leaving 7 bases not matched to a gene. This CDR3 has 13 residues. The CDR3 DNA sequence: TGTGCCAGCAGTCCTACAGGGGCGGGTGGCTACACCTTC. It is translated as CASSPTGAGGYTF.

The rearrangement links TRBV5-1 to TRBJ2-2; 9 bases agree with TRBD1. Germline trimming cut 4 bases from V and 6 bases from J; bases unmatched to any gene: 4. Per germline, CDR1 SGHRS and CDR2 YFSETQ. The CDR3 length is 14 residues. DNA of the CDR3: TGCGCCAGCAGCGCGGGACAGGGTGCCGGGGAGCTGTTTTTT. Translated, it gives CASSAGQGAGELFF.

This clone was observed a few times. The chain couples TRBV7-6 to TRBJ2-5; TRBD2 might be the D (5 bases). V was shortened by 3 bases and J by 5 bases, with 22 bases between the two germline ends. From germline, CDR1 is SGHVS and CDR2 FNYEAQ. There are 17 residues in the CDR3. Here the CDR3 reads CASSLRPLASLTETQYF. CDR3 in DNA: TGTGCCAGCAGCTTGCGCCCTTTAGCTAGCCTAACGGAGACCCAGTACTTC.